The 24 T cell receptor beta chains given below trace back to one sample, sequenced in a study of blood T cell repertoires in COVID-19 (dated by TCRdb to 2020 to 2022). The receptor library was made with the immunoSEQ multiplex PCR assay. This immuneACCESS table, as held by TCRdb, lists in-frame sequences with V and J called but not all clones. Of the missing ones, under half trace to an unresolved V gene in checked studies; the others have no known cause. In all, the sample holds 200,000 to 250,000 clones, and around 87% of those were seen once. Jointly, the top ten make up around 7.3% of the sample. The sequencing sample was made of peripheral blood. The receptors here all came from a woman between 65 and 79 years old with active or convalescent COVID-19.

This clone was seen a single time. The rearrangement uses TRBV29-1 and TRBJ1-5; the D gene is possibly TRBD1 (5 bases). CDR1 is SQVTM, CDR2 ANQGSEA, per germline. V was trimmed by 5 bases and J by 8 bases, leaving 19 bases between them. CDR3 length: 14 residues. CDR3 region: CSVSKTAYREPQHF. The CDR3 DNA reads TGCAGCGTTAGTAAGACAGCGTATAGGGAGCCCCAGCATTTT.

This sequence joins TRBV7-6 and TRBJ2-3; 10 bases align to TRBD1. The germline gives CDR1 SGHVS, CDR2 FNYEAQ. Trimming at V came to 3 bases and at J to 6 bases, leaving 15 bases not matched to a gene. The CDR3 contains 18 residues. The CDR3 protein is CASSLLGQGGGKSDTQYF. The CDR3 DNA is TGTGCCAGCAGCTTGCTTGGACAGGGGGGAGGGAAATCGGATACGCAGTATTTT.

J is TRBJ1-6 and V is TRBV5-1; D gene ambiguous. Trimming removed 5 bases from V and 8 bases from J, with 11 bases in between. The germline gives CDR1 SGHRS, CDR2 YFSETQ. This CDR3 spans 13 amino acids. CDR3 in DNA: TGCGCCAGCAGAGATACGAGGGATTCACCCCTCCACTTT. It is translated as CASRDTRDSPLHF. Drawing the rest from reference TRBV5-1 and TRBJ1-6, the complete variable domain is KAGVTQTPRYLIKTRGQQVTLSCSPISGHRSVSWYQQTPGQGLQFLFEYFSETQRNKGNFPGRFSGRQFSNSRSEMNVSTLELGDSALYLCASRDTRDSPLHFGNGTRLTVT.

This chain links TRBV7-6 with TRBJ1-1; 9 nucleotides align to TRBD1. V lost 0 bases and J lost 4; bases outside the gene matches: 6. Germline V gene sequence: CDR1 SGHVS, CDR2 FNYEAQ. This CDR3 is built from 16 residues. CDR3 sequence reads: CASSLAGQGSGTEAFF. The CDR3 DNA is TGTGCCAGCAGCTTAGCCGGACAGGGGTCGGGCACTGAAGCTTTCTTT.

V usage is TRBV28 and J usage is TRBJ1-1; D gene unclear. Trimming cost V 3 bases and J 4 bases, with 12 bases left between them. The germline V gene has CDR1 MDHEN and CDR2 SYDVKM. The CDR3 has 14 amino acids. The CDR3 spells CASSFRGWSTEAFF. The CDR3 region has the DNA TGTGCCAGCAGTTTTCGGGGTTGGAGCACTGAAGCTTTCTTT.

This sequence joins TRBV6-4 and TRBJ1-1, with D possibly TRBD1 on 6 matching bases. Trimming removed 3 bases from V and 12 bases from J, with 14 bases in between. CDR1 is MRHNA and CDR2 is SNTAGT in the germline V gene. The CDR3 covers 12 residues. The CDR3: CASSEGAGRTFF. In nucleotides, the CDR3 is TGTGCCAGCAGTGAGGGGGCCGGCAGAACTTTCTTT.

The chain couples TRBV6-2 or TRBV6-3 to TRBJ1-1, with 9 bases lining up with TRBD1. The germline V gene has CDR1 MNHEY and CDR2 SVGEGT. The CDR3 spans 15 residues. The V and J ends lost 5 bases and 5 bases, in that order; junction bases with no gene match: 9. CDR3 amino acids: CASSDRQGVGTEAFF. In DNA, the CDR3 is TGTGCCAGCAGTGACAGACAGGGGGTAGGGACTGAAGCTTTCTTT.

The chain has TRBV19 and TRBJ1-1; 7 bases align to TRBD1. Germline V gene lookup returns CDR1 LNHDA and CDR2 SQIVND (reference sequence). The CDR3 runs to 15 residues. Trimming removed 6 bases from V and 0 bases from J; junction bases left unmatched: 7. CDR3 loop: CASSTGVGMNTEAFF. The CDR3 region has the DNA TGTGCCAGTAGCACAGGGGTTGGGATGAACACTGAAGCTTTCTTT. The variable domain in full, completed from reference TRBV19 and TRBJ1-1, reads DGGITQSPKYLFRKEGQNVTLSCEQNLNHDAMYWYRQDPGQGLRLIYYSQIVNDFQKGDIAEGYSVSREKKESFPLTVTSAQKNPTAFYLCASSTGVGMNTEAFFGQGTRLTVV.

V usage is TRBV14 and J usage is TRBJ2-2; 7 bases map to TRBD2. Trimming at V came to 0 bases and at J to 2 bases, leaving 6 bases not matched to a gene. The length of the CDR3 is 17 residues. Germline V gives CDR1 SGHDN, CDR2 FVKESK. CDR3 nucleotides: TGTGCCAGCAGCCAAGACGCCGGACTAGAAAACACCGGGGAGCTGTTTTTT. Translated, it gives CASSQDAGLENTGELFF. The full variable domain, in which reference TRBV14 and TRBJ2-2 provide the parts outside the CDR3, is EAGVTQFPSHSVIEKGQTVTLRCDPISGHDNLYWYRRVMGKEIKFLLHFVKESKQDESGMPNNRFLAERTGGTYSTLKVQPAELEDSGVYFCASSQDAGLENTGELFFGEGSRLTVL.

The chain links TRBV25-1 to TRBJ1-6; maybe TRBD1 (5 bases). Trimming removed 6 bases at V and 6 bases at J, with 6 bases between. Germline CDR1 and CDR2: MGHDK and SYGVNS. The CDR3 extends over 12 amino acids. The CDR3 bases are TGTGCCAGCAGAGACAGTAATTCACCCCTCCACTTT. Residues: CASRDSNSPLHF.

CDR3 sequence reads: CASSYKGPGYYEQYF. For the CDR3, the DNA is TGTGCCAGCAGTTACAAGGGCCCGGGATACTACGAGCAGTACTTC. The chain carries TRBV6-5 and TRBJ2-7; perhaps TRBD2 as D (5 bases). V was pared by 2 bases and J by 3 bases, with 14 bases between. The CDR3 is made up of 15 amino acids. In germline, CDR1 is MNHEY, CDR2 SVGAGI.

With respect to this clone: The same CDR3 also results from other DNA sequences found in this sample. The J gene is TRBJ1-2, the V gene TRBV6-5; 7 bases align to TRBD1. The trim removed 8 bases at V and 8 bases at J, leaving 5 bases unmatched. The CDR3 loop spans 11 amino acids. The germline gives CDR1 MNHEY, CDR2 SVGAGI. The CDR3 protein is CASRRQGGYTF. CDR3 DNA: TGTGCCAGCCGTCGACAGGGAGGCTACACCTTC.

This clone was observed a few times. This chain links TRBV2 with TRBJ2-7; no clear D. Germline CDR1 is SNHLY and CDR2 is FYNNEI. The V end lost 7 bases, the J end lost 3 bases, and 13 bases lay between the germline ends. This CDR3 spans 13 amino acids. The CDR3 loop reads CASTVSADYEQYF. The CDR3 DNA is TGTGCCAGCACCGTCAGCGCTGACTACGAGCAGTACTTC.

The CDR3 DNA reads TGTGCCAGCAGTAATGACAGGACCTCTGGAAACACCATATATTTT. Translating gives CASSNDRTSGNTIYF. The chain recombines TRBV25-1 with TRBJ1-3; D is perhaps TRBD1 (6 bases). The V gene's germline CDR1 is MGHDK and CDR2 SYGVNS. V was trimmed by 5 bases and J by 0 bases, leaving 11 bases between them. The CDR3 consists of 15 residues. The complete variable domain, with remaining parts taken from reference TRBV25-1 and TRBJ1-3, reads EADIYQTPRYLVIGTGKKITLECSQTMGHDKMYWYQQDPGMELHLIHYSYGVNSTEKGDLSSESTVSRIRTEHFPLTLESARPSHTSQYLCASSNDRTSGNTIYFGEGSWLTVV.

The CDR3 spells CASSIQGNTDTQYF. The CDR3 DNA is TGTGCCAGTAGTATTCAGGGGAACACAGATACGCAGTATTTT. The chain has TRBV19 and TRBJ2-3, with D possibly TRBD1 on 6 matching bases. Germline V CDR1 and CDR2: LNHDA, SQIVND (reference sequence). The CDR3 contains 14 residues. V shed 3 bases and J shed 2 bases, with 9 bases lying between them.

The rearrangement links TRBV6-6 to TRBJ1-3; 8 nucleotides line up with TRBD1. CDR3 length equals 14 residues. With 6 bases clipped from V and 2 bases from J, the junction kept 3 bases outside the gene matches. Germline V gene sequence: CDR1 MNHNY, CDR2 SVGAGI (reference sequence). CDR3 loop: CASSTTGAGNTIYF. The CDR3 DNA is TGTGCCAGCAGCACGACAGGGGCTGGAAACACCATATATTTT.

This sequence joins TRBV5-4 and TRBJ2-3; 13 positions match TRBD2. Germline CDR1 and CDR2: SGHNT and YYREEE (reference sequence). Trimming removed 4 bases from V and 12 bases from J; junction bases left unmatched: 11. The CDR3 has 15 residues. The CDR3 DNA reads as TGTGCCAGCAGCATAAGCGGGACTAGCGGGGCCGAACAGTATTTT. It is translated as CASSISGTSGAEQYF.

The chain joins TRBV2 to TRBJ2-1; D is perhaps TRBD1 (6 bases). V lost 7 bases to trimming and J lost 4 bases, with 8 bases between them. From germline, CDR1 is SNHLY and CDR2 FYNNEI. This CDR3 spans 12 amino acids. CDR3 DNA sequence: TGTGCCAGCAAGGGGGTTTACAATGAGCAGTTCTTC. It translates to CASKGVYNEQFF. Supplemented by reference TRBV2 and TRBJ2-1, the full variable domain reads EPEVTQTPSHQVTQMGQEVILRCVPISNHLYFYWYRQILGQKVEFLVSFYNNEISEKSEIFDDQFSVERPDGSNFTLKIRSTKLEDSAMYFCASKGVYNEQFFGPGTRLTVL.

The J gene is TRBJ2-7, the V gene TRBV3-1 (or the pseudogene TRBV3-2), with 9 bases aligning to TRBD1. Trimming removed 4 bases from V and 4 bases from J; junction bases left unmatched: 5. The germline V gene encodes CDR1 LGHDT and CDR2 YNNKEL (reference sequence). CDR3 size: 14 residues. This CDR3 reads CASSPLGQGYEQYF. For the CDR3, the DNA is TGTGCCAGCAGCCCTCTCGGACAGGGGTACGAGCAGTACTTC.

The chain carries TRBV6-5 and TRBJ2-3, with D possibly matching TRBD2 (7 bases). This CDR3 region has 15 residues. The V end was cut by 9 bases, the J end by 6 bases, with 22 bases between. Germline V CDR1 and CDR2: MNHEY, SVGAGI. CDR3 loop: CASGRGATGMDTQYF. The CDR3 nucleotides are TGTGCCAGTGGACGGGGGGCTACAGGAATGGATACGCAGTATTTT.

The CDR3 here is CASSKRNREGQPQHF. CDR3 coding DNA: TGTGCCAGCAGTAAGAGGAACAGAGAGGGACAGCCCCAGCATTTT. The V gene is TRBV27, the J gene TRBJ1-5, with no clear D. Germline values: CDR1 MNHEY, CDR2 SMNVEV (reference sequence). The CDR3 runs to 15 residues. Trimming shortened V by 5 bases and J by 7 bases, and 18 bases separated the two germline ends.

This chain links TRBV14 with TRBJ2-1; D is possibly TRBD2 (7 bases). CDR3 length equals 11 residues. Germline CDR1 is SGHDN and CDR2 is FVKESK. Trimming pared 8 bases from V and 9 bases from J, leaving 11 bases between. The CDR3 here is CASRRGGEQFF. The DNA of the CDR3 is TGTGCCAGCCGTAGGGGGGGTGAGCAGTTCTTC.

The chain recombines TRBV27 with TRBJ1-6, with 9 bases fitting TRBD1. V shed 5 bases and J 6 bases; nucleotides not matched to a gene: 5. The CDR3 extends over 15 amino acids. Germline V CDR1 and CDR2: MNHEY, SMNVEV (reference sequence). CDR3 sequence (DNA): TGTGCCAGCAGTCGTTGGGACAGGGTTAATTCACCCCTCCACTTT. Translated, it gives CASSRWDRVNSPLHF.

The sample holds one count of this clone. CDR3 nucleotide sequence: TGTGCCAGCGGCTACCGGACTAGTGCAGATACGCAGTATTTT. Protein product: CASGYRTSADTQYF. The chain uses TRBV27 and TRBJ2-3; 7 bases line up with TRBD2. Looked up from germline, CDR1 is MNHEY and CDR2 is SMNVEV (reference sequence). J lost 4 bases, V lost 8 bases, and 9 bases had no gene match. CDR3 size: 14 residues.